The present T cell receptor beta chain was sequenced within a study of cytomegalovirus exposure and HLA in healthy donors. The CDR3 extends over 15 amino acids. From germline, CDR1 is SGHVS and CDR2 FQNEAQ. Turning to this clone: As yet, its antigen is unknown. One end of the junction is discordant with germline, which a read error may explain.

13 Jbeta primers and 60 Vbeta primers were used for the PCR. Libraries were prepared by immunoSEQ multiplex PCR; TCRdb keeps only in-frame clonotypes and omits some of them. The sample consists of about 130,000 clones, less than 85% of them appearing once. Findings and caveats of the study: Donor immune exposure was known only as CMV serostatus. What a later analysis reportedly showed was that an Asian-associated ancestry cluster had fewer N-insertions than the approximately 720-donor mean. There were several of the most significant clusters that appeared linked to common viral pathogens in a later analysis. Later analysis found that TCR beta chains associated with HLA were more clonally expanded than other, equally common chains.

This clonotype was obtained from a man in his thirties or forties in good health and CMV-seronegative. This sequence joins TRBV7-8 and TRBJ2-7; 7 bases fit TRBD2. The sample was PBMCs. This chain's CDR3 is CAGSRYSGVSYEQYF. CDR3 nucleotides: TGTGCCGGCAGCAGATACAGCGGGGTCTCATACGAGCAGTACTTC.